The 14 T cell receptor beta chains given below trace back to one sample, sequenced in a study of OX40 agonist ivuxolimab in advanced cancers. Repertoires were generated with immunoSEQ multiplex PCR, while TCRdb's copy carries only in-frame clones and drops some. Here the sample spans some 50,000 clones, around 88% being singletons. The source material was CD4+ or CD8+ T cells sorted from blood, sampled in a trial of the OX40 agonist ivuxolimab. These receptors all stem from an adult with an advanced solid tumor such as melanoma, head and neck, liver or kidney cancer.

This clone has more than one count but fewer than ten. This sequence joins TRBV7-6 and TRBJ1-5, with a possible D match to TRBD1 (5 bases). This CDR3 contains 15 residues. Germline loops: CDR1 SGHVS, CDR2 FNYEAQ. V shed 4 bases and J shed 6 bases, with 16 bases lying between them. The CDR3, as DNA: TGTGCCAGCAGCTCGACGGTAGGGGATGGTCAGCCCCAGCATTTT. Translating gives CASSSTVGDGQPQHF.

This rearrangement joins TRBV7-2 to TRBJ2-2; D is perhaps TRBD1 (6 bases). Germline V gives CDR1 SGHTA, CDR2 FQGNSA. The CDR3 consists of 17 residues. Trimming shortened V by 5 bases and J by 4 bases, and 20 bases separated the two germline ends. This chain's CDR3 is CASSPYHRVESTGELFF. The CDR3 DNA reads TGTGCCAGCAGCCCGTATCACAGGGTAGAATCCACCGGGGAGCTGTTTTTT.

Concerning this clone itself: Other DNA sequences from this sample encode an identical CDR3 as well. J is TRBJ2-7 and V is TRBV5-1; D unclear. V was cut by 0 bases and J by 5 bases, with 3 bases left in between. CDR3 length: 11 residues. CDR1 is SGHRS and CDR2 is YFSETQ in the germline V gene. CDR3 coding DNA: TGCGCCAGCAGCTTGGGCGACGAGCAGTACTTC. Its protein product is CASSLGDEQYF.

This clone has a single count. V gene TRBV13 combines with J gene TRBJ2-1, with 13 bases identical to TRBD2. V lost 0 bases to trimming and J lost 15 bases; unmatched junction nucleotides: 2. This CDR3 has 13 amino acids. Germline V gives CDR1 PRHDT, CDR2 FYEKMQ (reference sequence). The CDR3 loop reads CASSLGLAGGLFF. The CDR3 bases are TGTGCCAGCAGCTTAGGACTAGCGGGAGGGCTGTTCTTC.

The chain recombines TRBV28 with TRBJ1-2, with unresolved D. Between the trimmed V and J ends, which lost 8 bases and 4 bases, there was a span of 14 bases. This CDR3 has 13 residues. The germline CDR1 and CDR2 sequences are MDHEN and SYDVKM. In DNA, the CDR3 is TGTGCCAGCGGACGACCGACGGTCTATGGCTACACCTTC. Encoded protein: CASGRPTVYGYTF.

The J gene is TRBJ1-5, the V gene TRBV7-6, with D maybe TRBD1 (5 bases). V was cut by 1 base and J by 11 bases, with 9 bases left in between. CDR3 length: 12 amino acids. CDR1 is SGHVS, CDR2 FNYEAQ, per germline. The CDR3 loop is CASSLGQGSQHF. For the CDR3, the DNA is TGTGCCAGCAGCTTAGGTCAGGGTTCCCAGCATTTT.

This clone was found a few times. The rearrangement joins TRBV5-1 to TRBJ1-1; D not resolved. CDR3 size: 15 residues. V was cut by 0 bases and J by 0 bases, with 9 bases left in between. Germline V lookup: CDR1 SGHRS, CDR2 YFSETQ. This CDR3 reads CASSLGAGLNTEAFF. The CDR3, as DNA: TGCGCCAGCAGCTTGGGTGCCGGCCTGAACACTGAAGCTTTCTTT.

The J gene is TRBJ2-7, the V gene TRBV7-9; either TRBD1 or TRBD2 may supply D (6 bases each). This CDR3 region has 14 residues. The V end was cut by 3 bases, the J end by 2 bases, with 11 bases between. Germline V lookup: CDR1 SEHNR, CDR2 FQNEAQ (reference sequence). This CDR3 reads CASSFFGGTYEQYF. In DNA form, the CDR3 reads TGTGCCAGCAGCTTCTTCGGGGGCACCTACGAGCAGTACTTC.

A single count supports this clone. This chain uses TRBV10-3 with TRBJ2-7, with no clear D. Trimming shortened V by 8 bases and J by 5 bases, and 7 bases separated the two germline ends. The CDR3 consists of 10 residues. Germline V CDR1 and CDR2: ENHRY, SYGVKD. The CDR3, as DNA: TGTGCCATCGGAAACAACGAGCAGTACTTC. This gives the protein CAIGNNEQYF.

The V call is TRBV19, the J call TRBJ1-1; a weak D match, TRBD1 (5 bases). Germline V gene sequence: CDR1 LNHDA, CDR2 SQIVND (reference sequence). There are 17 residues in the CDR3. Deletions cut 4 bases from V and 2 bases from J, with 20 bases between. This CDR3 reads CASSTLFQDKGNTEAFF. CDR3 DNA sequence: TGTGCCAGTAGTACCTTGTTCCAGGACAAGGGTAACACTGAAGCTTTCTTT. The variable domain in full, with the rest retrieved from reference TRBV19 and TRBJ1-1, is DGGITQSPKYLFRKEGQNVTLSCEQNLNHDAMYWYRQDPGQGLRLIYYSQIVNDFQKGDIAEGYSVSREKKESFPLTVTSAQKNPTAFYLCASSTLFQDKGNTEAFFGQGTRLTVV.

The V and J genes are TRBV11-2 and TRBJ1-1; D not resolved. The germline V gene has CDR1 SGHAT and CDR2 FQNNGV. The CDR3 spans 13 residues. Trimming left V 5 bases short and J 3 bases short, with 10 bases between. For the CDR3, the DNA is TGTGCCAGCAGCGCCACTTCGTACACTGAAGCTTTCTTT. Translation gives CASSATSYTEAFF.

The rearrangement joins TRBV27 to TRBJ1-5; D uncertain. The CDR3 length is 15 residues. V lost 3 bases and J lost 3, with 12 bases in between. The germline V gene has CDR1 MNHEY and CDR2 SMNVEV (reference sequence). This chain's CDR3 is CASSFNSATNQPQHF. The CDR3 DNA follows: TGTGCCAGCAGTTTCAACTCTGCCACCAATCAGCCCCAGCATTTT.

The genes are TRBV6-1 and TRBJ2-7; no clear D gene. V gave up 2 bases and J gave up 3 bases, with 11 bases separating them. CDR1 MNHNS and CDR2 SASEGT come from the germline V gene. The CDR3 is 14 residues long. As DNA, the CDR3 is TGTGCCAGCAGTGAAAGGCAGTCGATCTACGAGCAGTACTTC. It encodes CASSERQSIYEQYF.

The rearrangement links TRBV29-1 to TRBJ2-7; no reliable D call. Per the germline V gene, CDR1 is SQVTM and CDR2 is ANQGSEA. The CDR3 consists of 10 residues. The ends were cut back, 3 bases at V and 7 bases at J, with 7 bases in the middle. This CDR3 reads CSVDDGEQYF. The CDR3 coding sequence is TGCAGCGTTGATGATGGGGAGCAGTACTTC.